This TCR beta chain was obtained from a study of T-cell reconstitution after alpha-beta-depleted transplantation in children. Broader study findings: Diversity of TCRbeta at day 60 was high in some patients, arising from surviving recipient T cells and thymic progenitors. As was reported, about two months after transplant, alpha-beta T cells came from several hundred expanded graft clones. After one year, T-cell counts and TCRbeta diversity mostly came from new T cells.

Preparation of the TCRbeta library used unique molecular identifiers. TCRdb re-called the PCR reads with MiXCR, one entry per CDR3 protein. Here the sample spans about 980,000 distinct CDR3 sequences, about 31% being singletons. This clonotype was counted only a few times. What it binds is unknown. This CDR3 has 14 residues. With V trimmed by 6 bases and J by 7 bases, 9 bases remained unmatched. Sequenced material: PBMCs, mostly from graft donor cells, taken 360 days after TCRalphabeta/CD19-depleted stem cell transplant. This sequence originates from a boy in the first two years of life who had a stem cell transplant for SCID, so the T cells may come from the graft donor. The rearrangement links TRBV12-3 or TRBV12-4 to TRBJ1-5; 7 bases line up with TRBD1. The CDR3 is CASSPRQGGQPQHF. CDR3 DNA sequence: TGTGCCAGCAGCCCCCGACAGGGCGGCCAGCCCCAGCATTTT.